What follows are 29 T cell receptor beta chains derived from one specimen sequenced in a study of OX40 agonist ivuxolimab in advanced cancers. TCRdb keeps only in-frame clones here, not all; method: immunoSEQ multiplex PCR. The data hold around 68,000 clones, with about nine tenths observed a single time. The sample here was CD4+ or CD8+ T cells sorted from blood, taken in a trial of the OX40 agonist ivuxolimab. The source of these receptors is an adult with an advanced solid tumor such as melanoma, head and neck, liver or kidney cancer.

CDR3 in amino acids: CASADRLAGANVLTF. CDR3 in DNA: TGTGCCAGCGCTGACCGACTAGCTGGGGCCAACGTCCTGACTTTC. The chain is built from TRBV2 and TRBJ2-6; the D gene is possibly TRBD2 (6 bases). The V end was cut by 8 bases, the J end by 2 bases, with 13 bases between. Looked up from germline, CDR1 is SNHLY and CDR2 is FYNNEI. The CDR3 length is 15 residues.

The chain has TRBV5-4 and TRBJ2-3; a weak D match, TRBD1 (6 bases). The germline V gene has CDR1 SGHNT and CDR2 YYREEE (reference sequence). V was clipped by 3 bases and J by 1 base, with 15 bases between them. The CDR3 extends over 16 amino acids. In DNA, the CDR3 is TGTGCCAGCAGCTCTGAGACGGGGACACGCACAGATACGCAGTATTTT. It encodes CASSSETGTRTDTQYF.

The gene calls are TRBV19 and TRBJ1-1; weak D call: TRBD1 (6 bases). The CDR3 is 14 amino acids. The V end lost 8 bases, the J end lost 1 base, and 14 bases lay between the germline ends. The germline V gene has CDR1 LNHDA and CDR2 SQIVND (reference sequence). Written as DNA, the CDR3 is TGTGCCAGTGCTAAGGGGGGAGGGAACACTGAAGCTTTCTTT. Protein: CASAKGGGNTEAFF.

The chain carries TRBV30 and TRBJ1-1, with 8 bases lining up with TRBD1. This CDR3 comprises 13 residues. CDR1 GTSNPN and CDR2 SVGIG come from the germline V gene (reference sequence). Unmatched junction bases numbered 6, after V lost 3 bases and J lost 6 bases. CDR3 in amino acids: CAWRGQGAPEAFF. In nucleotides, the CDR3 is TGTGCCTGGAGAGGACAGGGTGCTCCTGAAGCTTTCTTT.

The rearrangement uses TRBV19 and TRBJ2-7; TRBD1 agrees at 9 bases. The CDR3 spans 15 residues. CDR1 is LNHDA and CDR2 is SQIVND in the germline V gene (reference sequence). Losses at the gene ends were 4 bases for V and 7 bases for J; bases not matched to a gene: 11. As DNA, the CDR3 is TGTGCCAGTAGTAATACAGGGGGCCCTACGAGGGAGCAGTACTTC. It is translated as CASSNTGGPTREQYF.

The chain combines TRBV19 with TRBJ1-3; D gene unclear. CDR3 length: 16 amino acids. Germline lookup yields CDR1 LNHDA and CDR2 SQIVND (reference sequence). V lost 6 bases and J 4 bases, leaving 19 bases between the germline ends. In DNA form, the CDR3 reads TGTGCCAGTAGACAAACGGCCTTATCGGGAGGAAACACCATATATTTT. Protein: CASRQTALSGGNTIYF.

The chain has TRBV7-2 and TRBJ2-7; 9 nucleotides line up with TRBD2. Germline assignment: CDR1 SGHTA and CDR2 FQGNSA. This CDR3 is built from 14 residues. V gave up 3 bases and J gave up 3 bases; unmatched junction bases: 3. The CDR3 DNA sequence: TGTGCCAGCAGCTTGGGGACTAGCTTCTACGAGCAGTACTTC. This translates into CASSLGTSFYEQYF.

V usage is TRBV28 and J usage is TRBJ1-5, with 12 bases matching TRBD1. The CDR3 consists of 15 residues. CDR1 and CDR2 from the germline V gene are MDHEN and SYDVKM. Trimming took 5 bases from V and 8 from J; bases not matched to a gene: 7. CDR3 protein: CASSSRDRGREPQHF. For the CDR3, the DNA is TGTGCCAGCAGTAGCCGGGACAGGGGGCGGGAGCCCCAGCATTTT.

This chain joins TRBV7-3 and TRBJ2-7, with a weak D call TRBD1 (6 bases). The germline gives CDR1 SGHTA, CDR2 FQGTGA. The V end was cut by 2 bases, the J end by 1 base, with 12 bases between. The CDR3 runs 15 residues. CDR3: CASSLGGAASYEQYF. In nucleotides, the CDR3 is TGTGCCAGCAGCTTAGGGGGCGCGGCGTCCTACGAGCAGTACTTC.

The rearrangement joins TRBV30 to TRBJ2-1; D could derive from TRBD1 or TRBD2 (5 bases each). The CDR3 has 13 residues. Germline V gene lookup returns CDR1 GTSNPN and CDR2 SVGIG (reference sequence). Between the trimmed V and J ends, which lost 3 bases and 14 bases, there was a span of 20 bases. CDR3 amino acids: CAWRRLREGPEFF. CDR3 DNA sequence: TGTGCCTGGAGGCGGCTTAGAGAGGGGCCGGAGTTCTTC.

The chain is built from TRBV28 and TRBJ2-7; TRBD2 might be the D (6 bases). Germline V gene sequence: CDR1 MDHEN, CDR2 SYDVKM. CDR3 length: 12 residues. Trimming cost V 8 bases and J 3 bases, with 11 bases left between them. In DNA form, the CDR3 reads TGTGCCAGCGGGGACTCCCTCTACGAGCAGTACTTC. Residues: CASGDSLYEQYF.

The rearrangement links TRBV6-4 to TRBJ1-1; 8 nucleotides match TRBD1. Trimming at V came to 5 bases and at J to 8 bases, leaving 7 bases not matched to a gene. Germline CDR1 and CDR2: MRHNA and SNTAGT. CDR3 length: 13 residues. CDR3 amino acids: CASSKTGGGEAFF. The DNA for the CDR3 is TGTGCCAGCAGTAAAACAGGGGGGGGCGAAGCTTTCTTT.

The chain has TRBV4-1 and TRBJ2-2; D is uncertain. CDR3 length equals 15 residues. Looked up from germline, CDR1 is MGHRA and CDR2 is YSYEKL. Trimming pared 4 bases from V and 1 base from J, leaving 10 bases between. The CDR3 is CASSPKTGNTGELFF. CDR3 nucleotide sequence: TGCGCCAGCAGCCCGAAGACGGGGAACACCGGGGAGCTGTTTTTT.

V gene TRBV5-1 combines with J gene TRBJ2-5; D unclear. The CDR3 consists of 14 residues. V lost 4 bases and J lost 2, with 12 bases in between. Germline V gene lookup returns CDR1 SGHRS and CDR2 YFSETQ. In DNA, the CDR3 is TGCGCCAGCAGCCCAGCGACCGAACAAGAGACCCAGTACTTC. It encodes CASSPATEQETQYF.

The chain uses TRBV7-6 and TRBJ2-7; 9 bases fit TRBD1. V shed 5 bases and J 6 bases; nucleotides not matched to a gene: 8. The CDR3 length is 14 residues. CDR1 and CDR2 from the germline V gene are SGHVS and FNYEAQ. The CDR3 loop reads CASSLRGTGSEQYF. The CDR3 coding sequence is TGTGCCAGCAGCCTTAGGGGGACAGGGTCCGAGCAGTACTTC.

The chain is built from TRBV19 and TRBJ1-2, with 7 bases fitting TRBD1. The CDR3 loop spans 13 amino acids. The V segment lost 6 bases and the J segment 8 bases; nucleotides outside the gene matches: 9. Germline CDR1 LNHDA, CDR2 SQIVND (reference sequence). In DNA, the CDR3 is TGTGCCAGTAGCACCGAGACAGGGAGAGGCTACACCTTC. It translates to CASSTETGRGYTF.

Note on this clone: It is unclear where the CDR3 begins or ends on the DNA, so no DNA is shown, and the CDR3 is as TCRdb lists it. This chain uses TRBV6-5 with TRBJ1-2. The CDR3 numbers 14 amino acids, ends counted. Germline loops: CDR1 MNHEY, CDR2 SVGAGI. This CDR3 reads CASSTSVGTHGYTF.

This sequence joins TRBV5-4 and TRBJ2-7; 8 nucleotides agree with TRBD2. Germline CDR1 and CDR2: SGHNT and YYREEE (reference sequence). Trimming took 0 bases from V and 2 from J; bases not matched to a gene: 4. The length of the CDR3 is 15 residues. CDR3 sequence: CASSLVASGPYEQYF. CDR3 DNA sequence: TGTGCCAGCAGCTTGGTGGCTAGCGGGCCCTACGAGCAGTACTTC.

The chain couples TRBV5-1 to TRBJ1-1; TRBD1 aligns across 8 bases. CDR1 SGHRS and CDR2 YFSETQ come from the germline V gene. CDR3 length equals 14 residues. V lost 0 bases, J lost 7 bases, and 5 bases stayed unmatched. CDR3 DNA: TGCGCCAGCAGCTTGGGGACAGGGTACGGTGAAGCTTTCTTT. Protein sequence: CASSLGTGYGEAFF.

The chain joins TRBV19 to TRBJ2-4; TRBD1 might be the D (6 bases). The germline V gene has CDR1 LNHDA and CDR2 SQIVND (reference sequence). The CDR3 totals 15 residues. Trimming removed 4 bases from V and 2 bases from J, with 12 bases in between. The CDR3 loop reads CASSTPGVPKNIQYF. DNA of the CDR3: TGTGCCAGTAGTACGCCAGGGGTGCCCAAAAACATTCAGTACTTC.

This chain links TRBV7-2 with TRBJ2-1, with D possibly TRBD2 on 5 matching bases. Trimming pared 1 base from V and 9 bases from J, leaving 13 bases between. The CDR3 has 14 residues. CDR1 is SGHTA, CDR2 FQGNSA, per germline. The CDR3 loop reads CASSLERGLGEQFF. The CDR3 DNA reads as TGTGCCAGCAGCTTAGAGAGAGGGCTTGGTGAGCAGTTCTTC.

The chain employs TRBV30 and TRBJ2-5; D is possibly TRBD1 (6 bases). The CDR3 is 15 amino acids. Germline V gene sequence: CDR1 GTSNPN, CDR2 SVGIG (reference sequence). V was pared by 2 bases and J by 0 bases, with 13 bases between. CDR3 sequence: CAWSTGQSYQETQYF. The CDR3, as DNA: TGTGCCTGGAGTACCGGACAGTCGTACCAAGAGACCCAGTACTTC. The whole variable domain, remainder taken from reference TRBV30 and TRBJ2-5, is SQTIHQWPATLVQPVGSPLSLECTVEGTSNPNLYWYRQAAGRGLQLLFYSVGIGQISSEVPQNLSASRPQDRQFILSSKKLLLSDSGFYLCAWSTGQSYQETQYFGPGTRLLVL.

This chain connects TRBV20-1 to TRBJ1-1; D ambiguous. The germline CDR1 and CDR2 sequences are DFQATT and SNEGSKA (reference sequence). The V end lost 3 bases, the J end lost 4 bases, and 6 bases lay between the germline ends. This CDR3 has 11 residues. The DNA for the CDR3 is TGCAGTGCTAGGTTCACCACTGAAGCTTTCTTT. Translation: CSARFTTEAFF.

The genes are TRBV9 and TRBJ2-3, with 15 bases identical to TRBD2. CDR3 size: 19 residues. J gave up 2 bases and V 4 bases, and 11 bases lay outside the gene matches. Germline values: CDR1 SGDLS, CDR2 YYNGEE. CDR3 sequence reads: CASSTGLAGGQILTDTQYF. The DNA of the CDR3 is TGTGCCAGCAGCACGGGACTAGCGGGGGGCCAGATCCTCACAGATACGCAGTATTTT. The variable domain in full, with the rest retrieved from reference TRBV9 and TRBJ2-3, is DSGVTQTPKHLITATGQRVTLRCSPRSGDLSVYWYQQSLDQGLQFLIQYYNGEERAKGNILERFSAQQFPDLHSELNLSSLELGDSALYFCASSTGLAGGQILTDTQYFGPGTRLTVL.

The table lists this clone with a few counts. The chain is built from TRBV5-1 and TRBJ2-3, with D unresolved. This CDR3 region has 13 residues. Germline CDR1 and CDR2: SGHRS and YFSETQ. With 0 bases removed from V and 3 bases from J, the gap between germline ends came to 5 bases. The CDR3, as DNA: TGCGCCAGCAGCTTGGTGCGGACAGATACGCAGTATTTT. Amino acid sequence: CASSLVRTDTQYF.

DNA of the CDR3: TGTGCCAGCAGTGCCCAATCAGGGAACGATGAGCAGTTCTTC. Its protein product is CASSAQSGNDEQFF. The gene calls are TRBV28 and TRBJ2-1; weak D call: TRBD1 (5 bases). The germline CDR1 and CDR2 sequences are MDHEN and SYDVKM. Trimming stripped 5 bases from V and 8 bases from J, with 16 bases between. There are 14 residues in the CDR3.

This clone was counted only a few times. J is TRBJ1-5 and V is TRBV6-5, with D possibly TRBD1 on 6 matching bases. This CDR3 contains 13 residues. In germline, CDR1 is MNHEY, CDR2 SVGAGI. V lost 9 bases and J lost 3, with 12 bases in between. The CDR3: CASSDRINQPQHF. The CDR3 DNA reads as TGTGCCAGTTCGGACAGAATCAATCAGCCCCAGCATTTT.

This chain links TRBV18 with TRBJ2-2; tentative D call: TRBD2 (6 bases). The length of the CDR3 is 15 residues. Germline V gives CDR1 KGHSH, CDR2 LQKENI. Trimming cost V 1 base and J 8 bases, with 14 bases left between them. The CDR3 nucleotides are TGTGCCAGCTCACCACGGCAGCCGGGAGTTGGGGAGCTGTTTTTT. As protein: CASSPRQPGVGELFF.

The chain combines TRBV4-3 with TRBJ2-2, with 9 bases aligning to TRBD1. The germline V gene has CDR1 LGHNA and CDR2 YSLEER. The CDR3 has 19 residues. Losses at the gene ends were 1 base for V and 6 bases for J; bases not matched to a gene: 15. Written as DNA, the CDR3 is TGCGCCAGCAGCCAAGTTGTAAGTTTTGGAGGACAGGGGCCCGGGGAGCTGTTTTTT. Protein: CASSQVVSFGGQGPGELFF.